Listed below are T cell receptor beta chains from one sample, sequenced in a study of vaccination effects on CD4 cells after COVID-19. TCRdb keeps only in-frame clones here, not all; method: immunoSEQ multiplex PCR. This sample yields approximately 37,000 clones, of which approximately 72% are seen a single time; around 3% belongs to the top ten. These receptors have no identified antigens. The source material was CD4+ T cells from PBMCs cultured without peptide, sampled before COVID-19 vaccination. The receptors derive from a human donor who received a COVID-19 vaccine. Both conserved end residues are trimmed from each CDR3.

j_gene,v_gene,CDR3aa
TRBJ1-5,TRBV5-5,ASSLEGYQPQH
TRBJ2-1,TRBV6-5,ASRALDRGRQF
TRBJ2-3,TRBV5-4,ASSVTSGGTDTQY
TRBJ1-2,TRBV5-1,ASSLHSVNYGYT
TRBJ1-1,TRBV7-8,ASSLLRNTEAF
TRBJ2-7,TRBV19,ASSIRDKTYEQY
TRBJ1-3,TRBV5-3,ARSLKNSGNTIY
TRBJ1-5,TRBV28,ASTPGGGAWQPQH
TRBJ1-2,TRBV30,AWRETGHYGYT
TRBJ1-2,TRBV3-1/TRBV3-2,ASSKTGVRSYGYT
TRBJ2-1,TRBV4-1,ASSKTGTNYNEQF
TRBJ2-2,TRBV7-6,ASSLNRGRELF
TRBJ2-1,TRBV10-3,AITASGQGNYNEQF
TRBJ2-2,TRBV7-3,ASSLSNTGELF
TRBJ2-7,TRBV19,ASTDSHTSGSYEQY
TRBJ1-2,TRBV5-6,ASSLEQEGDYGYT
TRBJ1-2,TRBV5-6,ASSSPGTGGYT
TRBJ1-1,TRBV6-5,ASSSRTGGSEAF
TRBJ2-3,TRBV28,ASSLPPGRPDTQY
TRBJ2-7,TRBV2,ASTGLNYEQY
TRBJ1-1,TRBV30,AWRVGRVDAF
TRBJ1-5,TRBV5-5,ASSLTGWESNQPQH
TRBJ2-1,TRBV28,ASSWGSTREQF
TRBJ1-2,TRBV6-1,ASSEAVREWGYGYT
TRBJ2-1,TRBV7-9,ASSLGFYNEQF
TRBJ2-2,TRBV30,AWSKGDTGELF
TRBJ1-2,TRBV6-2/TRBV6-3,ASSYLLTGNYGYT
TRBJ2-7,TRBV4-2,ASSQPQGGYEQY
TRBJ2-2,TRBV11-3,ASRGGASTGELF
TRBJ2-5,TRBV28,ASSSTWTGTQPY
TRBJ1-6,TRBV30,AWSHNSRNSPLH
TRBJ1-5,TRBV4-1,ASSEGTALNSNQPQH
TRBJ2-4,TRBV7-2,ASSPRDRGVIQY
TRBJ1-4,TRBV7-9,ASSFGGGFEKLF
TRBJ2-7,TRBV3-1/TRBV3-2,ASSQAWSYEQY
TRBJ2-7,TRBV5-1,ASRSTRPWEQY
TRBJ1-4,TRBV25-1,ASSDSWTSGDEKLF
TRBJ1-4,TRBV27,ASSRTPGQVGEKLF